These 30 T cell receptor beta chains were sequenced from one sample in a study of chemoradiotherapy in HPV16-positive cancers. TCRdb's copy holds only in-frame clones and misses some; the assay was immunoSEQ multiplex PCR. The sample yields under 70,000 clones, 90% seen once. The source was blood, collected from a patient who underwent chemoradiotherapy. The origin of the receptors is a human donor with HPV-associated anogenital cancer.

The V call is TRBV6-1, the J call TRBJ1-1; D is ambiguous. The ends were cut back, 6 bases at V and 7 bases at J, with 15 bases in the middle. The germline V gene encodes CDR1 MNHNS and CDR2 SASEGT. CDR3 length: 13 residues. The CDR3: CASSLETYSEAFF. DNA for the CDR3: TGTGCCAGCAGCCTTGAGACTTACAGTGAAGCTTTCTTT.

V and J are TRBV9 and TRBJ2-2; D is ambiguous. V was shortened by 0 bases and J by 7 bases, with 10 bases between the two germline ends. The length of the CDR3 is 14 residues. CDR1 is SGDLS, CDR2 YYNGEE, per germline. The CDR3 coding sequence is TGTGCCAGCAGCGTAGAGTCGGTTGGCGGGGAGCTGTTTTTT. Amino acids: CASSVESVGGELFF.

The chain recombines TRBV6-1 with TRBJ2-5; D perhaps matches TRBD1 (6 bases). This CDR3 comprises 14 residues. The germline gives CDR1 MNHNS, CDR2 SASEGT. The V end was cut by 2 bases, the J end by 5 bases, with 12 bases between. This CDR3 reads CASSERTVPETQYF. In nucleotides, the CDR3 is TGTGCCAGCAGTGAAAGGACAGTTCCCGAGACCCAGTACTTC.

In nucleotides, the CDR3 is TGTGCCAGTTCACAGGGGTCCTCTGGGGCCAACGTCCTGACTTTC. Translated: CASSQGSSGANVLTF. The gene calls are TRBV19 and TRBJ2-6; 7 bases are shared with TRBD1. The germline gives CDR1 LNHDA, CDR2 SQIVND (reference sequence). CDR3 length: 15 residues. V was pared by 8 bases and J by 0 bases, with 4 bases of the junction left unmatched.

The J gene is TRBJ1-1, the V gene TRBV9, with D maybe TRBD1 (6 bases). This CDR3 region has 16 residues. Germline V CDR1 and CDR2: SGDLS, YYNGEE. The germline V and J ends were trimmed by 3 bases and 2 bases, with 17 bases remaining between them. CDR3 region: CASSGEGRTVNTEAFF. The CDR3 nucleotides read TGTGCCAGCAGCGGGGAGGGCAGGACAGTCAACACTGAAGCTTTCTTT.

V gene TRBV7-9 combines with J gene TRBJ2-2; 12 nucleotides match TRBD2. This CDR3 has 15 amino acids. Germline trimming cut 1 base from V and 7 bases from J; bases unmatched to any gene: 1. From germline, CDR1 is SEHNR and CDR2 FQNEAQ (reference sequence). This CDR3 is CASSLEGLAGGELFF. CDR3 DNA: TGTGCCAGCAGCTTAGAGGGACTAGCGGGCGGGGAGCTGTTTTTT. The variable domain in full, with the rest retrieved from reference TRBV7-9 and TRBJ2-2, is DTGVSQNPRHKITKRGQNVTFRCDPISEHNRLYWYRQTLGQGPEFLTYFQNEAQLEKSRLLSDRFSAERPKGSFSTLEIQRTEQGDSAMYLCASSLEGLAGGELFFGEGSRLTVL.

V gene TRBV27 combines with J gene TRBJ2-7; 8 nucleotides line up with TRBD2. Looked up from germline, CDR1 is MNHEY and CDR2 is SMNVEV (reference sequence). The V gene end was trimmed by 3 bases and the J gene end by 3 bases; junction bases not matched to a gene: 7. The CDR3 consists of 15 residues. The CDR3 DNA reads TGTGCCAGCAGTTTTGATAGCGGGGACCTCTACGAGCAGTACTTC. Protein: CASSFDSGDLYEQYF.

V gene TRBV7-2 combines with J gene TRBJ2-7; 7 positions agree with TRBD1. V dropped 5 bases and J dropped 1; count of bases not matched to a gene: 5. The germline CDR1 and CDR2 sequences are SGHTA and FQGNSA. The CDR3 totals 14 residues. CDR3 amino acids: CASSARQGSYEQYF. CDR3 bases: TGTGCCAGCAGCGCCAGACAGGGTTCCTACGAGCAGTACTTC.

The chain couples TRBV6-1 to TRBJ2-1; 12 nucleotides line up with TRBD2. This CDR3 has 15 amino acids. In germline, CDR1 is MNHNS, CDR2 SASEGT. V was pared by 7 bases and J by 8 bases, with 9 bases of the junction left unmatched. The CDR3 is CASTPTSGSLDEQFF. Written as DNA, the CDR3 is TGTGCCAGCACCCCGACTAGCGGGAGTCTGGATGAGCAGTTCTTC.

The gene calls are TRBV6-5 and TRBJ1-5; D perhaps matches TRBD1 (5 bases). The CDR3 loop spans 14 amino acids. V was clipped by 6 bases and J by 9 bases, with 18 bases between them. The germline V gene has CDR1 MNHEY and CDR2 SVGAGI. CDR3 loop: CASSPHGSGGPQHF. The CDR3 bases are TGTGCCAGCAGCCCACACGGGAGTGGGGGGCCCCAGCATTTT.

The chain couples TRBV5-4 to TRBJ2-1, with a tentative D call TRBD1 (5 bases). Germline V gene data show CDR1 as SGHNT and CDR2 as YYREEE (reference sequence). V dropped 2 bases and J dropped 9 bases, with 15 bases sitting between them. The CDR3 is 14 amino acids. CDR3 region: CASSFRRVGGEQFF. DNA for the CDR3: TGTGCCAGCAGCTTCCGCAGGGTGGGTGGTGAGCAGTTCTTC.

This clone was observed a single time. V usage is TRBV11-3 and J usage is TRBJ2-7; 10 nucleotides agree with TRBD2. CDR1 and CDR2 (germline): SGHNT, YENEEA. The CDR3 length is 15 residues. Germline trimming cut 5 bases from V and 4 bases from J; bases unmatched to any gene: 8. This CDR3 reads CASSRGTSGIYEQYF. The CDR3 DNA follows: TGTGCCAGCAGCCGCGGCACTAGCGGGATTTACGAGCAGTACTTC.

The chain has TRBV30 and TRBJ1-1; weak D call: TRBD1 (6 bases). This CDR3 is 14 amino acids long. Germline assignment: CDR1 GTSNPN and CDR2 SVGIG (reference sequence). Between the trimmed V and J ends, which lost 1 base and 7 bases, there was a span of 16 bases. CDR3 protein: CAWSEGGNIVEAFF. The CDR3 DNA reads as TGTGCCTGGAGTGAAGGGGGGAATATTGTTGAAGCTTTCTTT.

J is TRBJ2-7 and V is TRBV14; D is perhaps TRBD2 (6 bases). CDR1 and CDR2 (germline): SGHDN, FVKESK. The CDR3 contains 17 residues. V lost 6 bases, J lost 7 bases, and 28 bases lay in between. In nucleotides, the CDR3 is TGTGCCAGCAGTCAGGGTGGCGGCAGGGCGGGATCTGGGGAGCAGTACTTC. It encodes CASSQGGGRAGSGEQYF.

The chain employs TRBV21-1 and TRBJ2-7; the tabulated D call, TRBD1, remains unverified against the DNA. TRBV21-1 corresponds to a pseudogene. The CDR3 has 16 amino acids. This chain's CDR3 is CASSKTGTGERYEQYF. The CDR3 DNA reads TGTGCCAGCAGCAAAACAGGGACAGGGGAACGCTACGAGCAGTACTTC.

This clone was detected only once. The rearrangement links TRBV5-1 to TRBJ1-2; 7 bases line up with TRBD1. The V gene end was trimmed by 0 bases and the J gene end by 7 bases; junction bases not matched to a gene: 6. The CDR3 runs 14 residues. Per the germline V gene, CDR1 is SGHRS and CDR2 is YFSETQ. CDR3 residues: CASSLEGALSGYTF. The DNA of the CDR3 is TGCGCCAGCAGCTTGGAGGGGGCGCTAAGTGGCTACACCTTC.

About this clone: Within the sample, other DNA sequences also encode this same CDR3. DNA for the CDR3: TGTGCCAGCAGCTTAGCTGGGAACACTGAAGCTTTCTTT. Translation gives CASSLAGNTEAFF. The V gene is TRBV7-6, the J gene TRBJ1-1; D gene uncertain. Between the trimmed V and J ends, which lost 0 bases and 1 base, there was a span of 3 bases. Looked up from germline, CDR1 is SGHVS and CDR2 is FNYEAQ. The length of the CDR3 is 13 residues.

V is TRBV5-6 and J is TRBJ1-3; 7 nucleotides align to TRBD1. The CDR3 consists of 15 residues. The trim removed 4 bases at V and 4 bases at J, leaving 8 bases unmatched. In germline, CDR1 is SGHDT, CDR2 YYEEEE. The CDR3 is CASSPRQGSGNTIYF. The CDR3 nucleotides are TGTGCCAGCAGCCCCCGACAGGGTTCAGGAAACACCATATATTTT.

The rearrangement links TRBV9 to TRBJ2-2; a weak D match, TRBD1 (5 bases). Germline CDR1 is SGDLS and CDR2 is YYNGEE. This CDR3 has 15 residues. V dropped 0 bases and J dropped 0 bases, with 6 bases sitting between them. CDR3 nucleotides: TGTGCCAGCAGCGTAGTCAGGGCGAACACCGGGGAGCTGTTTTTT. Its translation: CASSVVRANTGELFF.

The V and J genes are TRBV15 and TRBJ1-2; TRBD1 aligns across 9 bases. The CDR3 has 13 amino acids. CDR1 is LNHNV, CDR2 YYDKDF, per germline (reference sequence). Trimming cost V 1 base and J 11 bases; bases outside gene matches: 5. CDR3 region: CATSRGTGEGYTF. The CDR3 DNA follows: TGTGCCACCAGCAGAGGGACAGGGGAAGGTTACACCTTC. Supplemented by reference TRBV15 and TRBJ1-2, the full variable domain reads DAMVIQNPRYQVTQFGKPVTLSCSQTLNHNVMYWYQQKSSQAPKLLFHYYDKDFNNEADTPDNFQSRRPNTSFCFLDIRSPGLGDTAMYLCATSRGTGEGYTFGSGTRLTVV.

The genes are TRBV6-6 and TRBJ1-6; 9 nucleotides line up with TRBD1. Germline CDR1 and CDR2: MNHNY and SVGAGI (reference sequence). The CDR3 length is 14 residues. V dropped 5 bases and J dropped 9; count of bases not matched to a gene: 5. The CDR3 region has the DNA TGTGCCAGCAGTCCCACAGGGGGCGGTTCACCCCTCCACTTT. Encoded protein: CASSPTGGGSPLHF.

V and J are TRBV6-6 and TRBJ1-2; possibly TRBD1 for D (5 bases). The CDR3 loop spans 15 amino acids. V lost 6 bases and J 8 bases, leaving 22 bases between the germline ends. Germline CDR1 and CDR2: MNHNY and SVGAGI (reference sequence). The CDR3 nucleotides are TGTGCCAGCAGAGGGCAGCGGGGACCTCAGTTAGGCTACACCTTC. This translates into CASRGQRGPQLGYTF.

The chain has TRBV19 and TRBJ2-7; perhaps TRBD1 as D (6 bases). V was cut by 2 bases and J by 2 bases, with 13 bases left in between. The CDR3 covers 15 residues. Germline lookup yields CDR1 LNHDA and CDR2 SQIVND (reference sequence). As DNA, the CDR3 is TGTGCCAGTAGTATATCCCGACAGGCCACCTACGAGCAGTACTTC. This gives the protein CASSISRQATYEQYF.

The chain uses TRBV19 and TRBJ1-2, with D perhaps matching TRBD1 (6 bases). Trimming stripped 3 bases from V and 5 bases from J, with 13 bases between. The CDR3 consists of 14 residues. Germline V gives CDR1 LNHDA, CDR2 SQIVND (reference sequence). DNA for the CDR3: TGTGCCAGTAGTATCACAGGGTGGGGGTATGGCTACACCTTC. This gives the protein CASSITGWGYGYTF.

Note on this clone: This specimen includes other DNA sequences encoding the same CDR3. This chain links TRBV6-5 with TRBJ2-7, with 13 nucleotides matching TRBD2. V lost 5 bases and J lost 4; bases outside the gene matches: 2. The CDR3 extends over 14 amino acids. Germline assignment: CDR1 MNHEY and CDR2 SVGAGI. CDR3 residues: CASSRTSGSYEQYF. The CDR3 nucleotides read TGTGCCAGCAGTCGGACTAGCGGGAGTTACGAGCAGTACTTC.

The DNA for the CDR3 is TGCGCCAGCAGCACTGAGGGGACAGGGAAGTCAAACTATGGCTACACCTTC. Its protein product is CASSTEGTGKSNYGYTF. The genes are TRBV5-1 and TRBJ1-2, with 9 nucleotides matching TRBD1. The length of the CDR3 is 17 residues. The V and J ends lost 4 bases and 2 bases, in that order; junction bases with no gene match: 12. Germline V lookup: CDR1 SGHRS, CDR2 YFSETQ.

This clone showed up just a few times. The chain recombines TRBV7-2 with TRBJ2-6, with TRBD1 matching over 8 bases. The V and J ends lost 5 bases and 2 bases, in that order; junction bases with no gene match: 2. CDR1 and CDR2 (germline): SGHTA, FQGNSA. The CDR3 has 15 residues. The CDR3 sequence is CASSRGQAGANVLTF. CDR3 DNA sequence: TGTGCCAGCAGCAGGGGACAGGCTGGGGCCAACGTCCTGACTTTC.

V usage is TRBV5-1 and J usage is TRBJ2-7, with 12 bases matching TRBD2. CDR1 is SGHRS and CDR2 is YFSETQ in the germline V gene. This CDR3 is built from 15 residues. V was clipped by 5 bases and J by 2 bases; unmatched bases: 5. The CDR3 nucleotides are TGCGCCAGCAGTCTAGGACTAGCGGGGCCCTACGAGCAGTACTTC. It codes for CASSLGLAGPYEQYF.

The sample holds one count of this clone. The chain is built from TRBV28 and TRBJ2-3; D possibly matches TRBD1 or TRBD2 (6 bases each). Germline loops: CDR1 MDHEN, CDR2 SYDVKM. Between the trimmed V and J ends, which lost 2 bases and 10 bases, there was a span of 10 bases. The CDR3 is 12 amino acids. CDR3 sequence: CASSLKGEAQYF. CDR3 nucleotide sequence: TGTGCCAGCAGTTTAAAGGGGGAGGCGCAGTATTTT.

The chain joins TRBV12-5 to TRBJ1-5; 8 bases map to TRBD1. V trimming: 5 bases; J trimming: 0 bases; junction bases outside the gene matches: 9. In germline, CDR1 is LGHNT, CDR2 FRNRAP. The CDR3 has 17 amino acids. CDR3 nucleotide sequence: TGTGCTAGTGGTCCCGGGACAGGAGTTAATAGCAATCAGCCCCAGCATTTT. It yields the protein CASGPGTGVNSNQPQHF.